This record looks at one T cell receptor beta chain sequence and its context. Its binding antigen is unknown. Base qualities are missing; no much larger clone stands one base away. The CDR3 measures 13 amino acids from cysteine to phenylalanine. Only the CDR3 region is kept as DNA, spanning 39 bases read in frame from base 1. At the junction V is shortened by 8 bases and J by 2 bases, with 12 bases in between. At one collaborating source in Seattle, patients were enrolled during active infection and were followed longitudinally through the course of disease. Each collaborating institution followed its own protocols to collect whole blood in K2EDTA tubes. Collaborator samples were shipped for TCRbeta analysis as frozen whole blood, isolated PBMCs, or DNA extracted from either sample type. This sample was taken from a study of blood T cell repertoires in COVID-19 (dated by TCRdb to about 2020). In terms of the full investigation: The collaborator samples originated in the United States, Italy and Spain and spanned the acute and convalescent phases of COVID-19. The material from the prospective study consisted of cDNA or gDNA derived from T cells, B-cell-depleted T cells, or PBMCs. The dataset comprised deeply sampled blood TCRbeta repertoires from subjects exposed to, actively infected with, or recovered from COVID-19. The repertoires were released in a freely available public database intended as a resource for research on the immune response to SARS-CoV-2. Samples were obtained from the ongoing ImmuneRACE study (first 160 participants) and from some 1,300 subjects provided by 6 global collaborators. The sample metadata nearly always contained a de-identified subject ID, COVID-19 status, age in years and sex. Where available, HLA class I and class II types were taken from metadata supplied by the sample provider and were not determined by assay-based typing. The study at large found these results: How much clinical and demographic metadata was included differed by source and by participant, and the metadata was provided uncurated.

The immunoSEQ Assay, a bias-controlled multiplex PCR, was used to amplify TCRbeta CDR3 regions from genomic DNA. From the authors' description of their analysis: Within the assay, amplification of reference gene primers was used to estimate how many nucleated cells each sample contained. To quantify the absolute abundance of each unique TCRbeta CDR3 rearrangement, sequence reads were collapsed and filtered. For each sample, productive Simpson clonality was calculated as the square root of Simpson's diversity index across productive rearrangements. Not all clones reach the TCRdb copy of this immuneACCESS table, which keeps in-frame sequences only. Checked studies attribute under half of the gap to unresolved V genes and leave the rest unexplained. V, J and clone size were drawn from that table, and D and trimming were deduced from the DNA. This sample is represented by fewer than 250,000 clones; under 90% of them were singletons. Jointly, the top ten make up 10% of the sample.

This clonotype was sampled from a woman of 80 years or more with COVID-19, enrolled during active disease. The chain is encoded by TRBV12-3 or TRBV12-4 joined to TRBJ2-5, with the D gene call left open. Sequences were obtained from peripheral blood. CDR3 sequence: CASGIPRQETQYF. The DNA sequence is given as TGTGCCAGCGGAATTCCGAGGCAAGAGACCCAGTACTTC.